The TCR beta chain under discussion was sequenced for a study of T-cell memory formation after mild COVID-19. Study context: TCR clusters showed largely donor specificity.

Concerning this clonotype itself: The antigen is undetermined.

General study results and limits: Chiefly within CM and EM were the contracting CD4+ clones; CD8+ ones were within EMRA. Specificity for SARS-CoV-2 was not confirmed among the second-wave clones peaking on day 37. Cross-reactive memory seemingly joined, as some responding clones were found in pre-infection memory.

TCRdb redid the calling of the 5' RACE reads with MiXCR, one entry per CDR3 protein. Of about 160,000 distinct CDR3 sequences in the sample, roughly a third were seen once. The CDR3 totals 15 residues. The ends were cut back, 3 bases at V and 2 bases at J, with 13 bases in the middle. J is TRBJ1-1 and V is TRBV12-3 or TRBV12-4; D perhaps matches TRBD1 (5 bases). Sample: PBMCs or a T cell subset sorted from them (not recorded which). The clonotype was recovered from an adult woman who had mild COVID-19 (a few samples of this study predate the infection). Cell type and time point are not known. In DNA form, the CDR3 reads TGTGCCAGCAGTTTGCGGGCAGGGCAAAACACTGAAGCTTTCTTT. Encoded protein: CASSLRAGQNTEAFF.